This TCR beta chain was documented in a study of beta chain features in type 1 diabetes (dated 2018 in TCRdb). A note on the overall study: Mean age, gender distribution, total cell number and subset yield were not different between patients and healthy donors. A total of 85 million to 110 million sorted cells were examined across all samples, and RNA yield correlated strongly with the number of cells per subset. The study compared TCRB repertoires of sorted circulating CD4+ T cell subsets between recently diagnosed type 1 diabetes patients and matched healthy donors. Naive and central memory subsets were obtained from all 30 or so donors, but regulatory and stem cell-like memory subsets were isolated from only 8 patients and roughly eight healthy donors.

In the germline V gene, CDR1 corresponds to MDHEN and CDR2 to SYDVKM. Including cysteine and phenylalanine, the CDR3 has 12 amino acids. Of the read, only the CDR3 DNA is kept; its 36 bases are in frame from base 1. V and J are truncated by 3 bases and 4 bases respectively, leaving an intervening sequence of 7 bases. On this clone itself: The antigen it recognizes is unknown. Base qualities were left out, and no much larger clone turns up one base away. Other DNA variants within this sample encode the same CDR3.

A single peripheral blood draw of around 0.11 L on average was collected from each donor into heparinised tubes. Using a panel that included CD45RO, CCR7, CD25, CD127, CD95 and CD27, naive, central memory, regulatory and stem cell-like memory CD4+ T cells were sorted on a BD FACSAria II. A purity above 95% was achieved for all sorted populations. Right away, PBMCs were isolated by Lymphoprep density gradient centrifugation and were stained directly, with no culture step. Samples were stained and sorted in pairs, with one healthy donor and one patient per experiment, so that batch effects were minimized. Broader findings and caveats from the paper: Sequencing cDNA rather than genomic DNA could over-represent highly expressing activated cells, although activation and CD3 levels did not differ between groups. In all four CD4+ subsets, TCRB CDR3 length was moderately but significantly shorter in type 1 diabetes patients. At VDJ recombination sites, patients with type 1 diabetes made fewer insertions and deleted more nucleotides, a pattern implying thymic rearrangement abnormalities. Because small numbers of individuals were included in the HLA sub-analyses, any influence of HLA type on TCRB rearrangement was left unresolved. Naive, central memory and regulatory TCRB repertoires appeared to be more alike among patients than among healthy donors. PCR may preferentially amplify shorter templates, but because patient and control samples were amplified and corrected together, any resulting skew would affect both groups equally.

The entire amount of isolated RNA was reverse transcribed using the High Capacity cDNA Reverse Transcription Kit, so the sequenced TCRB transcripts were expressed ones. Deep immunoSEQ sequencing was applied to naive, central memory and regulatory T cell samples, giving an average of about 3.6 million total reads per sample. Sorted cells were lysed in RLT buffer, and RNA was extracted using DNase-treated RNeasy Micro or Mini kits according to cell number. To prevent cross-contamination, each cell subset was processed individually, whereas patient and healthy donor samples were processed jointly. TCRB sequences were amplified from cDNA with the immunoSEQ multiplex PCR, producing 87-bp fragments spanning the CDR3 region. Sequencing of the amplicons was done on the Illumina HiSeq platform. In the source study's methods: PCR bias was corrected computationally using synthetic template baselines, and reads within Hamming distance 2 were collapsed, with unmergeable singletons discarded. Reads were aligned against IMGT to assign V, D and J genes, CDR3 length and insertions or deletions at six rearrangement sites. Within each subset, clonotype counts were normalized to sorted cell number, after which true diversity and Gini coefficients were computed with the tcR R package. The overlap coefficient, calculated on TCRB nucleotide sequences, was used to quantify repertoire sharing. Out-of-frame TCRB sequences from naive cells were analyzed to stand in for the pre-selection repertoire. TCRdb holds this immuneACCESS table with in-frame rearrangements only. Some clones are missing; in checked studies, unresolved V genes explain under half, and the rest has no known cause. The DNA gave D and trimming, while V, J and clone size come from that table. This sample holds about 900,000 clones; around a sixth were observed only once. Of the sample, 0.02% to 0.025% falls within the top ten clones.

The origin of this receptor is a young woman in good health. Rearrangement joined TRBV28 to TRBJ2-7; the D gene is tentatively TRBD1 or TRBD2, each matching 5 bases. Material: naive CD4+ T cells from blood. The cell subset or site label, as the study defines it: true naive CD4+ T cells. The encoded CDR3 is CASSLRGYEQYF. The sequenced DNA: TGTGCCAGCAGTTTGAGGGGTTACGAGCAGTACTTC.